This TCR beta chain was sequenced for a study of T cells in Graves' hyperthyroidism and ophthalmopathy. Patients were excluded for uncontrolled infection, other autoimmune disease, pregnancy or lactation. With respect to this clonotype: What it binds is unknown.

The germline CDR1 and CDR2 sequences are SGHVS and FNYEAQ. This CDR3 contains 14 residues. J was trimmed by 7 bases and V by 4 bases; bases with no gene match: 4. Study-level findings and limits: Most thyroid clonotypes with frequency above 0.001 were detected in blood.

Amplification of TCR beta CDR3 regions was performed using RNA transcripts as template. RT-PCR in the first round (using the HTBI primer set) targeted the TCR CDR3. TCRdb ran MiXCR on the multiplex PCR reads and lists one entry per CDR3 protein. The sample contains approximately 100,000 distinct CDR3 sequences, 40% to 50% of which appear only once. This clonotype was sampled from a man in his forties with Graves' hyperthyroidism. The sample consisted of blood. This chain uses TRBV7-6 with TRBJ2-7; 13 nucleotides align to TRBD2. The CDR3, as DNA: TGTGCCAGCAGCTCAGGACTAGCGGGAGTTGAGCAGTACTTC. Translating it yields CASSSGLAGVEQYF.